This T cell receptor (beta chain) was documented in a study of blood T cells in healthy people across ages. PCR was performed a second time for about 6 to 11 cycles using a sample-barcoded 5' primer and a J-beta primer mix. The template-switch adaptor, which had 12 random nucleotides, put a tag on each cDNA molecule. TCRdb processed the 5' RACE reads anew with MiXCR; each CDR3 protein has one entry. The sample has around 780,000 distinct CDR3 sequences, roughly 24% seen once; the top ten hold 3%. V lost 1 base to trimming and J lost 10 bases, with 14 bases between them. The CDR3 runs 14 residues. Looked up from germline, CDR1 is DFQATT and CDR2 is SNEGSKA (reference sequence). This sample was shared with a second study, whose subject was T cells of mothers and their children.

The sequence derives from a boy aged 10-17 years in good health. The J gene is TRBJ1-6, the V gene TRBV20-1; a weak D match, TRBD1 (5 bases). The specimen was blood. CDR3 residues: CSARAPGRDSPLHF. CDR3 nucleotides: TGCAGTGCTAGAGCGCCAGGGAGGGACTCACCCCTCCACTTT.